Presented here are 29 T cell receptor beta chains from one specimen sequenced in a study of cytomegalovirus exposure and HLA in healthy donors. The PCR employed 60 Vbeta primers together with 13 Jbeta primers. Generated by immunoSEQ multiplex PCR, the TCRdb table keeps only in-frame clones and is missing some. The sample contains under 200,000 clones, roughly two thirds of which appear only once. Sequencing input: PBMCs. The source of these receptors is a woman aged 40 to 50 in good health and CMV-seropositive.

The chain employs TRBV5-1 and TRBJ2-7; possibly TRBD1 for D (6 bases). The V gene lost 4 bases and the J gene lost 2 bases, with 13 bases spanning the gap. CDR3 length: 14 residues. Germline assignment: CDR1 SGHRS and CDR2 YFSETQ. DNA of the CDR3: TGCGCCAGCAGCCCCGGGACAAGTACCTACGAGCAGTACTTC. Protein product: CASSPGTSTYEQYF.

This chain joins TRBV9 and TRBJ1-1; no definite D call. The CDR3 sequence is 14 residues long. The germline V and J ends were trimmed by 4 bases and 0 bases, with 10 bases remaining between them. The V gene's germline CDR1 is SGDLS and CDR2 YYNGEE. The CDR3 DNA reads TGTGCCAGCAGCCGCGGAGGGCTGAACACTGAAGCTTTCTTT. Amino acids: CASSRGGLNTEAFF.

The chain joins TRBV7-9 to TRBJ2-7; TRBD2 aligns across 12 bases. This CDR3 spans 17 amino acids. Germline V gene lookup returns CDR1 SEHNR and CDR2 FQNEAQ (reference sequence). V was pared by 1 base and J by 7 bases, with 11 bases of the junction left unmatched. CDR3 in amino acids: CASSLGLAGGPREEQYF. The CDR3 DNA reads TGTGCCAGCAGCTTAGGGCTAGCGGGAGGGCCCCGAGAGGAGCAGTACTTC.

In this sample, this clone turned up once. The chain is built from TRBV19 and TRBJ2-1; 11 bases fit TRBD2. The junction had 20 bases not matched to a gene; V was cut back by 5 bases and J by 5 bases. The germline CDR1 and CDR2 sequences are LNHDA and SQIVND (reference sequence). The CDR3 is 20 residues long. The DNA for the CDR3 is TGTGCCAGTAGTGGTCCCCCCGGGCTTAGCGGGAGGGGCATCCACAATGAGCAGTTCTTC. This sequence encodes CASSGPPGLSGRGIHNEQFF.

This chain connects TRBV5-1 to TRBJ1-2, with 11 bases lining up with TRBD1. This CDR3 has 14 residues. J was trimmed by 4 bases and V by 3 bases; bases with no gene match: 2. CDR1 SGHRS and CDR2 YFSETQ come from the germline V gene. The CDR3 protein is CASSSGTGGYGYTF. CDR3 nucleotides: TGCGCCAGCAGCTCGGGGACAGGGGGCTATGGCTACACCTTC. Full variable domain (missing parts from reference TRBV5-1 and TRBJ1-2): KAGVTQTPRYLIKTRGQQVTLSCSPISGHRSVSWYQQTPGQGLQFLFEYFSETQRNKGNFPGRFSGRQFSNSRSEMNVSTLELGDSALYLCASSSGTGGYGYTFGSGTRLTVV.

This clone was observed a few times. V gene TRBV19 combines with J gene TRBJ2-6; 13 nucleotides match TRBD2. Germline CDR1 is LNHDA and CDR2 is SQIVND (reference sequence). CDR3 length: 18 residues. Germline trimming cut 4 bases from V and 7 bases from J; bases unmatched to any gene: 10. The CDR3 loop is CASSTRLAGGLLANVLTF. CDR3 sequence (DNA): TGTGCCAGTAGTACCCGACTAGCGGGGGGCCTTCTTGCCAACGTCCTGACTTTC.

This rearrangement joins TRBV4-3 to TRBJ1-6, with TRBD1 as a possible D gene (5 bases). The CDR3 extends over 17 amino acids. V was trimmed by 1 base and J by 2 bases, leaving 12 bases between them. Germline CDR1 reads LGHNA; CDR2 reads YSLEER. The CDR3 loop is CASSQVGGFAYNSPLHF. CDR3 bases: TGCGCCAGCAGCCAAGTTGGGGGGTTCGCCTATAATTCACCCCTCCACTTT.

The chain is built from TRBV7-2 and TRBJ2-1, with 10 nucleotides matching TRBD2. The trim removed 4 bases at V and 3 bases at J, leaving 3 bases unmatched. This CDR3 is built from 15 residues. From germline, CDR1 is SGHTA and CDR2 FQGNSA. The CDR3 region has the DNA TGTGCCAGCAGCTCCGGGACTAGCGACTACAATGAGCAGTTCTTC. Encoded protein: CASSSGTSDYNEQFF.

This rearrangement joins TRBV28 to TRBJ2-7, with TRBD1 matching over 7 bases. V lost 1 base, J lost 0 bases, and 0 bases stayed unmatched. The CDR3 loop spans 14 amino acids. Germline CDR1 MDHEN, CDR2 SYDVKM. The CDR3: CASSLSGGSYEQYF. In DNA form, the CDR3 reads TGTGCCAGCAGTTTATCAGGGGGCTCCTACGAGCAGTACTTC.

The V call is TRBV19, the J call TRBJ2-5, with D perhaps matching TRBD2 (7 bases). The DNA end is more similar to TRBJ2-7, so the J call may be wrong. Per the germline V gene, CDR1 is LNHDA and CDR2 is SQIVND (reference sequence). CDR3 size: 15 residues. This chain's CDR3 is CASSRRGGIVDEQYF. CDR3 coding DNA: TGTGCCAGTAGTCGAAGGGGGGGGATCGTCGACGAGCAGTACTTC.

The chain recombines TRBV7-2 with TRBJ1-6; D is uncertain. Germline lookup yields CDR1 SGHTA and CDR2 FQGNSA. Deletions cut 5 bases from V and 0 bases from J, with 11 bases between. The CDR3 spans 16 residues. CDR3 nucleotides: TGTGCCAGCAGCGCGAGGCCGAGCTCCTATAATTCACCCCTCCACTTT. It translates to CASSARPSSYNSPLHF.

CDR3 residues: CASSPDRMSSYEQYF. Written as DNA, the CDR3 is TGTGCCAGTAGTCCGGACAGGATGAGCTCCTACGAGCAGTACTTC. This chain uses TRBV19 with TRBJ2-7; 7 nucleotides align to TRBD1. V lost 5 bases to trimming and J lost 0 bases; unmatched junction nucleotides: 7. CDR3 length: 15 residues. Germline CDR1 and CDR2: LNHDA and SQIVND (reference sequence).

This clone was detected only a few times. V gene TRBV11-3 combines with J gene TRBJ2-7, with 9 bases fitting TRBD1. This CDR3 spans 15 amino acids. V was clipped by 3 bases and J by 3 bases; unmatched bases: 6. Germline V gives CDR1 SGHNT, CDR2 YENEEA. Written as DNA, the CDR3 is TGTGCCAGCAGCTTGGGACAGGGACCCAACTACGAGCAGTACTTC. This encodes CASSLGQGPNYEQYF.

The chain carries TRBV5-4 and TRBJ2-5; 15 positions agree with TRBD2. V trimming: 0 bases; J trimming: 9 bases; junction bases outside the gene matches: 9. The CDR3 runs to 17 residues. Germline V gives CDR1 SGHNT, CDR2 YYREEE (reference sequence). The CDR3 region is CASSLGTSGGDAGSQYF. CDR3 coding DNA: TGTGCCAGCAGCTTGGGGACTAGCGGGGGGGACGCCGGATCCCAGTACTTC.

The J gene is TRBJ1-2, the V gene TRBV4-3, with D perhaps matching TRBD1 (6 bases). The V end lost 1 base, the J end lost 6 bases, and 18 bases lay between the germline ends. This CDR3 is 16 amino acids long. The germline V gene has CDR1 LGHNA and CDR2 YSLEER. This CDR3 reads CASSQVVVAGADGYTF. The CDR3 DNA reads as TGCGCCAGCAGCCAAGTTGTTGTGGCAGGGGCGGATGGCTACACCTTC.

V is TRBV19 and J is TRBJ2-7, with D possibly matching TRBD1 (6 bases). CDR3 length equals 13 residues. CDR1 LNHDA and CDR2 SQIVND come from the germline V gene (reference sequence). The CDR3 DNA is TGTGCGGGGGCCATGGGCAGGGCCTACGAGCAGTACTTC. This gives the protein CAGAMGRAYEQYF.

The V and J genes are TRBV2 and TRBJ2-7, with a tentative D call TRBD1 (7 bases). Trimming left V 7 bases short and J 6 bases short, with 19 bases between. The V gene's germline CDR1 is SNHLY and CDR2 FYNNEI. The CDR3 extends over 14 amino acids. CDR3 in amino acids: CASKLTGRWGEQYF. The CDR3 bases are TGTGCCAGCAAGTTGACAGGGAGGTGGGGCGAGCAGTACTTC.

The gene calls are TRBV6-5 and TRBJ2-3, with 7 bases aligning to TRBD1. The CDR3 contains 13 residues. V was clipped by 10 bases and J by 5 bases; unmatched bases: 9. CDR1 is MNHEY, CDR2 SVGAGI, per germline. The CDR3 reads CAISTGIEDTQYF. The CDR3 coding sequence is TGTGCCATCTCGACAGGGATCGAAGATACGCAGTATTTT.

This chain links TRBV19 with TRBJ2-4; the D gene is possibly TRBD1 (6 bases). CDR3 size: 16 residues. Trimming took 3 bases from V and 3 from J, leaving 15 bases between them. Germline CDR1 is LNHDA and CDR2 is SQIVND (reference sequence). Here the CDR3 DNA reads TGTGCCAGTAGTATTTTAATCCTAGGGGGCAAAAACATTCAGTACTTC. Translation gives CASSILILGGKNIQYF.

The V and J genes are TRBV7-9 and TRBJ1-2, with D perhaps TRBD1 (6 bases). The germline V and J ends were trimmed by 5 bases and 0 bases, with 16 bases remaining between them. This CDR3 has 16 amino acids. The germline CDR1 and CDR2 sequences are SEHNR and FQNEAQ (reference sequence). The DNA of the CDR3 is TGTGCCAGCAGCCAGTATGGGGGCAGTACTAACTATGGCTACACCTTC. Protein: CASSQYGGSTNYGYTF.

The chain employs TRBV19 and TRBJ1-1; D ambiguous. The CDR3 extends over 14 amino acids. V was trimmed by 3 bases and J by 5 bases, leaving 13 bases between them. Germline assignment: CDR1 LNHDA and CDR2 SQIVND (reference sequence). CDR3 nucleotide sequence: TGTGCCAGTAGTATGACCGGGAGTAGGACTGAAGCTTTCTTT. It specifies CASSMTGSRTEAFF.

Only one count was recorded for this clone. This same CDR3 is encoded by further DNA sequences in the sample. The rearrangement uses TRBV7-2 and TRBJ1-2, with unresolved D. The V end lost 1 base, the J end lost 4 bases, and 7 bases lay between the germline ends. CDR1 is SGHTA, CDR2 FQGNSA, per germline. This CDR3 is 13 amino acids long. The chain's CDR3 is CASSLVGGYGYTF. CDR3 in DNA: TGTGCCAGCAGCTTAGTAGGCGGCTATGGCTACACCTTC.

V usage is TRBV6-5 and J usage is TRBJ2-1, with 7 bases fitting TRBD1. V gave up 11 bases and J gave up 5 bases; unmatched junction bases: 12. Germline V lookup: CDR1 MNHEY, CDR2 SVGAGI. CDR3 length: 14 residues. The CDR3 protein is CAARSVGQNNEQFF. As DNA, the CDR3 is TGTGCCGCGCGATCAGTGGGACAGAACAATGAGCAGTTCTTC.

The chain is built from TRBV5-6 and TRBJ2-1, with 10 bases identical to TRBD2. Germline V CDR1 and CDR2: SGHDT, YYEEEE. CDR3 length: 15 amino acids. The ends lost 6 bases at V and 7 bases at J; junction bases unmatched: 10. CDR3 nucleotide sequence: TGTGCCAGCAACGCAGCGGGGGGGCTTCGAAATGAGCAGTTCTTC. It is translated as CASNAAGGLRNEQFF.

The rearrangement joins TRBV6-5 to TRBJ1-2; TRBD1 matches 7 bases. The CDR3 contains 12 residues. Germline CDR1 reads MNHEY; CDR2 reads SVGAGI. J lost 5 bases, V lost 11 bases, and 8 bases had no gene match. The CDR3 sequence: CAAQGGSYGYTF. DNA for the CDR3: TGTGCCGCCCAGGGGGGCTCATATGGCTACACCTTC.

This clone was picked up one time. The rearrangement uses TRBV6-1 and TRBJ1-3; D perhaps matches TRBD1 (6 bases). The germline CDR1 and CDR2 sequences are MNHNS and SASEGT. Trimming took off 1 base at V and 6 bases at J, with 7 bases between the two ends. This CDR3 comprises 13 residues. DNA of the CDR3: TGTGCCAGCAGTGAAGGGACAGTAAACACCATATATTTT. Translating gives CASSEGTVNTIYF.

This chain connects TRBV5-1 to TRBJ2-5, with no clear D. The CDR3 extends over 12 amino acids. Trimming removed 3 bases from V and 5 bases from J, with 8 bases in between. Per the germline V gene, CDR1 is SGHRS and CDR2 is YFSETQ. DNA for the CDR3: TGCGCCAGCAGCTCTACTCGTGAGACCCAGTACTTC. Translated: CASSSTRETQYF.

V and J are TRBV4-1 and TRBJ1-4; 10 bases are a match to TRBD1. The V gene's germline CDR1 is MGHRA and CDR2 YSYEKL. V trimming: 1 base; J trimming: 8 bases; junction bases outside the gene matches: 4. The CDR3 spans 15 residues. The CDR3, as DNA: TGCGCCAGCAGCCAAGTTGGGACAGGGGACGAAAAACTGTTTTTT. Translation gives CASSQVGTGDEKLFF.

V gene TRBV6-5 combines with J gene TRBJ2-1, with 9 bases lining up with TRBD1. Germline V gene data show CDR1 as MNHEY and CDR2 as SVGAGI. The trim removed 6 bases at V and 3 bases at J, leaving 6 bases unmatched. This CDR3 contains 15 residues. The CDR3 loop reads CASRIGQGNYNEQFF. As DNA, the CDR3 is TGTGCCAGCAGAATCGGACAGGGGAACTACAATGAGCAGTTCTTC.